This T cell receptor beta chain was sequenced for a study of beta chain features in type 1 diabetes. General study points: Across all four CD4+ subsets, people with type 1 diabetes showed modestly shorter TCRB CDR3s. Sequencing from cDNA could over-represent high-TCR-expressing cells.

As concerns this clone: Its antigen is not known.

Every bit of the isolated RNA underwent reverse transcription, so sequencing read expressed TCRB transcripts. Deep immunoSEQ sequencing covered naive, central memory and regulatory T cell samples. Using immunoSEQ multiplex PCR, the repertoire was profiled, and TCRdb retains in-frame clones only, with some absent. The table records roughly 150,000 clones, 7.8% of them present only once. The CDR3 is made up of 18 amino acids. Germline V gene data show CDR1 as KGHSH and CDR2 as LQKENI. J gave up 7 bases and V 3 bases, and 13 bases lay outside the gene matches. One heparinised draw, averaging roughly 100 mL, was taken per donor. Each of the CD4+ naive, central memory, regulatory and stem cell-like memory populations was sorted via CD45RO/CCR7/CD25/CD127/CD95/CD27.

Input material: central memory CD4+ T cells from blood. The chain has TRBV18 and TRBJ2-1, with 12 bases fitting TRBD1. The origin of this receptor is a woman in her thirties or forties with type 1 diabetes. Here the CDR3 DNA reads TGTGCCAGCTCACCGGGACAGGGGGCGAACGTGGGATGGAATGAGCAGTTCTTC. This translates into CASSPGQGANVGWNEQFF.